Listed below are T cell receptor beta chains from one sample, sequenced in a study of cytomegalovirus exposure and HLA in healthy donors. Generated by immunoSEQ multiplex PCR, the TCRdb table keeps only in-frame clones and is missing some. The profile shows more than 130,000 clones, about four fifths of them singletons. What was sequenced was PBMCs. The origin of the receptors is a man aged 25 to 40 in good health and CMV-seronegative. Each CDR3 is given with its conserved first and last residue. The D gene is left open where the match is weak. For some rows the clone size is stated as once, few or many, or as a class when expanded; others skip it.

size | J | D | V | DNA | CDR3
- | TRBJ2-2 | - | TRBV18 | TGTGCCAGCTCACCACCGGCAGCGAACACCGGGGAGCTGTTTTTT | CASSPPAANTGELFF
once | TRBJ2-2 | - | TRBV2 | TGTGCCAGCAGTAACCAAGCAAGCACCGGGGAGCTGTTTTTT | CASSNQASTGELFF
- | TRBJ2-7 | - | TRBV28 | TGTGCCAGCAGTTTGCCGCATTACCGGGACACGCACGAGCAGTACTTC | CASSLPHYRDTHEQYF
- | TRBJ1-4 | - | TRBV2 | TGTGCCAGCAGGACGGATAACGGGGAACTGTTTTTT | CASRTDNGELFF
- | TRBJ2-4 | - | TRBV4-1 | TGCGCCAGCAGCCAAGACCAACTGGCCAAAAACATTCAGTACTTC | CASSQDQLAKNIQYF
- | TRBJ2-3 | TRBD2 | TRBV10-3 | TGTGCCATCAGTAGACTAGCGGGGGATACAGATACGCAGTATTTT | CAISRLAGDTDTQYF
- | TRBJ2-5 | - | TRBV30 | TGTGCCTGGAGTTTTCCGGGGGAAGGGACCCAGTACTTC | CAWSFPGEGTQYF
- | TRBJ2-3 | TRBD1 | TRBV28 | TGTGCCAGCAGCTCTAGTGAACAGGGGAGCACAGATACGCAGTATTTT | CASSSSEQGSTDTQYF
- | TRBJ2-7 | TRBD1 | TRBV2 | TGTGCCAGCAGGGGGGACAGCCCCGCCTACGAGCAGTACTTC | CASRGDSPAYEQYF
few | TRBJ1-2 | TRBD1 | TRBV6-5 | TGTGCCAGCAGTTACGGTGACAGGGGCAATGGCTACACCTTC | CASSYGDRGNGYTF
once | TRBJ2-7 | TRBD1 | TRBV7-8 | TGTGCCAGCAGCTCGACAGGGCACGAGCAGTACTTC | CASSSTGHEQYF
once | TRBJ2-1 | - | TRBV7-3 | TGTGCCAGCAGCGAAAGAGATAGTGGTTTGTTCTTC | CASSERDSGLFF
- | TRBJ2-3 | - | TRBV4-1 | TGCGCCAGCAGCCACCCGGGGGATGGAAGCACAGATACGCAGTATTTT | CASSHPGDGSTDTQYF
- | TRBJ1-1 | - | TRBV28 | TGTGCCAGCAGCCCGCACACGAACACTGAAGCTTTCTTT | CASSPHTNTEAFF
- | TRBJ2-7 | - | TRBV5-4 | TGTGCCAGCAGCTTAGGGGGGGAAGGCCTCAACGAGCAGTACTTC | CASSLGGEGLNEQYF
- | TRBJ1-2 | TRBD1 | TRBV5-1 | TGCGCCAGCAGCTGGAACGCCTTACAGGGGGCTGAAGGCTACACCTTC | CASSWNALQGAEGYTF
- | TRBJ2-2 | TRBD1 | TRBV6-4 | TGTGCCAGCAGGAGGGACAGCAACACCGGGGAGCTGTTTTTT | CASRRDSNTGELFF
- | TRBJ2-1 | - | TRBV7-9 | TGTGCCAGCAGCTTCTACAGACCAAATCGGTTTGATGGTGAGCAGTTCTTC | CASSFYRPNRFDGEQFF
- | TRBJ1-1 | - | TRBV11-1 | TGTGCCAGCAGCTTAGGAGTCCAGCGGACTGAAGCTTTCTTT | CASSLGVQRTEAFF
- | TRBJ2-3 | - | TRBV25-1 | TGTGCCAGCAGAAGCATAGTTGGTACGCAGTATTTT | CASRSIVGTQYF
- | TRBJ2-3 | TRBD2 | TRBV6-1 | TGTGCCAGCAGTGAGGTGCCAGCGGGGGGGGGTACAGATACGCAGTATTTT | CASSEVPAGGGTDTQYF
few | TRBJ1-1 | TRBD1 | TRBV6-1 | TGTGCCAGCAGGGGGACAGCGAACACTGAAGCTTTCTTT | CASRGTANTEAFF
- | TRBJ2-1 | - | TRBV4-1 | TGCGCCAGCAGCCAAGATGAGGGGGACGGGAATGAGCAGTTCTTC | CASSQDEGDGNEQFF
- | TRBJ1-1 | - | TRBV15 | TGTGCCACCAGCAGACTTAACCGGGACAATGACACTGAAGCTTTCTTT | CATSRLNRDNDTEAFF
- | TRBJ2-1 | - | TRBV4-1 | TGCGCCAGCAGCCAAGAAGCGCAGTCATACAATGAGCAGTTCTTC | CASSQEAQSYNEQFF
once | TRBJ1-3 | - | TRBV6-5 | TGTGCCAGCAGTCCGGGAATCTCTGGAAACACCATATATTTT | CASSPGISGNTIYF
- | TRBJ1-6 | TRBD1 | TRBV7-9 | TGTGCCAGCAGCTTTAGGGTTAGGGGACAGTCACCCCTCCACTTT | CASSFRVRGQSPLHF
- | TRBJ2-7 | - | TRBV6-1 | TGTGCCAGCAGTGGGGCTCGACTAGGGGCACACGAGCAGTACTTC | CASSGARLGAHEQYF